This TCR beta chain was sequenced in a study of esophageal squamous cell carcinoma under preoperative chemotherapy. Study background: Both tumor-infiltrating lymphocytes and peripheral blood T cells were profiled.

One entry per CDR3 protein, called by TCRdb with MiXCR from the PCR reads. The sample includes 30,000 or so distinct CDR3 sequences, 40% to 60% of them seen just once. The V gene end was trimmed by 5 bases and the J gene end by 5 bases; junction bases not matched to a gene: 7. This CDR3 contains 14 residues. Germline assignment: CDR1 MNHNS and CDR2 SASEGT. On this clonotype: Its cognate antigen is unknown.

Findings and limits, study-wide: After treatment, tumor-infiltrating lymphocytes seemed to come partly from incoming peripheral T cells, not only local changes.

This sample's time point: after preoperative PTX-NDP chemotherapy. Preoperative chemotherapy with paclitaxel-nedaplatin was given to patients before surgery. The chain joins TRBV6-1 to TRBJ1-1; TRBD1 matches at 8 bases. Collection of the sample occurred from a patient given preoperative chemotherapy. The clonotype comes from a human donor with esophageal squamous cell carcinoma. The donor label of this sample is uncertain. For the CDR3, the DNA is TGTGCCAGCAGTACATCAGGGGGCGGGACTGAAGCTTTCTTT. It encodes CASSTSGGGTEAFF.